This is a list of T cell receptor beta chains from one sample in a study of metastatic and nonmetastatic thyroid tumors. From the PCR reads, TCRdb re-called clones with MiXCR. The data contain 25,000 to 40,000 clones, 15% to 20% of them singletons. Sequencing was performed on blood. These receptors came from a female donor with papillary thyroid cancer or a benign thyroid nodule (not recorded which). Some clones in this sample may be carry-over from other donors' samples. The CDR3 runs from the conserved cysteine through the conserved F or W. A D gene is named only where the DNA matches it firmly. Rows give clone size only sometimes, using once, few, many, or a class for an expanded clone.

TRBV30,TRBD1,many,TRBJ2-7,TGTGCCTGGAGTTTAGGGACAGGGACCTACGAGCAGTACTTC,CAWSLGTGTYEQYF
TRBV5-4,TRBD2,many,TRBJ2-6,TGTGCCAGCAGCTTGGGTTCTAGCGGCTCTGGGGCCAACGTCCTGACTTTC,CASSLGSSGSGANVLTF
TRBV28,NA,few,TRBJ1-2,TGTGCCAGCAGTTCCGGGGGCGCAATCTATGGCTACACCTTC,CASSSGGAIYGYTF
TRBV20-1,NA,many,TRBJ2-7,TGCAGTGCTAGACCGCTCAGGGCCGAGCAGTACTTC,CSARPLRAEQYF
TRBV3-1,NA,many,TRBJ1-1,TGTGCCAGCTCTCGGGGCGAGACTGAAGCTTTCTTT,CASSRGETEAFF
TRBV11-2,NA,many,TRBJ2-1,TGTGCCAGCAGCTTAGTGGCGGGGTTATACAATGAGCAGTTCTTC,CASSLVAGLYNEQFF
TRBV30,NA,many,TRBJ1-1,TGTGCCTGGAGTGTAACAGGGAGCACTGAAGCTTTCTTT,CAWSVTGSTEAFF
TRBV18,TRBD2,many,TRBJ2-7,TGTGCCAGCTCACCACCGACGGGAGGGCGTAACGAGCAGTACTTC,CASSPPTGGRNEQYF
TRBV7-2,NA,many,TRBJ2-4,TGTGCCAGCAGCCCAGGCGCCGTCTCGGGCATTCAGTACTTC,CASSPGAVSGIQYF
TRBV7-2,TRBD2,many,TRBJ2-1,TGTGCCAGCAGCTTAGCACGCATCCGACTAGCGGCCAACAATGAGCAGTTCTTC,CASSLARIRLAANNEQFF
TRBV6-5,NA,medium-sized,TRBJ1-3,TGTGCCAGCAGTTACTCGACGGCGGCGCAAACCATATATTTT,CASSYSTAAQTIYF
TRBV20-1,NA,once,TRBJ1-1,TGCAGTGCCTACTCGGGGGGGAAGGACACAGAAGCTTTCTTT,CSAYSGGKDTEAFF
TRBV6-1,TRBD2,few,TRBJ2-7,TGTGCCAGCAGGAGACTAGCGGGAGAGATGGGGGGGGTCGAGCAGTACTTC,CASRRLAGEMGGVEQYF
TRBV28,NA,many,TRBJ2-2,TGTGCCAGCTTCGGTCTAATTAACACCGGGGAGCTGTTTTTT,CASFGLINTGELFF
TRBV7-9,NA,NA,TRBJ2-5,TGTGCCAGCATCCCCGGTCAGACCCAGTACTTC,CASIPGQTQYF
TRBV11-2,NA,NA,TRBJ1-6,TGTGCCAGCAGCAGGGACCTAAATTATAATTCACCCCTCCACTTT,CASSRDLNYNSPLHF
TRBV6-1,NA,few,TRBJ2-7,TGTGCCAGCCGAGAGGTAGCTGTAGTCGTCTACGAGCAGTACTTC,CASREVAVVVYEQYF
TRBV6-1,NA,NA,TRBJ1-2,TGTGCCAGCAGTGAAGTGGAGGGCAGGGCCCTCCGGTGCTATGGCTACACCTTC,CASSEVEGRALRCYGYTF
TRBV20-1,TRBD1,many,TRBJ1-4,TGCAGTGCTAGACCCCGGACAGGCCTAAATGAAAAACTGTTTTTT,CSARPRTGLNEKLFF
TRBV4-3,TRBD2,many,TRBJ2-7,TGCGCCAGCAGCCAAGGTGTGACTAGCGGAGCCGAGCAGTACTTC,CASSQGVTSGAEQYF
TRBV19,TRBD1,NA,TRBJ1-3,TGTGCCAGTAGCCCGAAGGGGGCATCGAGGGGAAACACAATATATTTT,CASSPKGASRGNTIYF
TRBV6-1,TRBD1,medium-sized,TRBJ2-7,TGTGCCAGCAGGCGGGGACAGGCATCCTACGAGCAGTACTTC,CASRRGQASYEQYF
TRBV6-1,NA,many,TRBJ2-2,TGTGCCAGCAAAGGCAGCAACACCGGGGAGCTGTTTTTT,CASKGSNTGELFF
TRBV6-1,NA,few,TRBJ2-1,TGTGCCAGCAGCAAACAGTTCTATGAGCAGTTCTTC,CASSKQFYEQFF
TRBV19,NA,many,TRBJ2-1,TGTGCCAGTAGTATAGACTGGAGCTCCTACAATGAGCAGTTCTTC,CASSIDWSSYNEQFF
TRBV3-1,TRBD2,many,TRBJ2-1,TGTGCCAGCAGCCTACAGGGTTCTAGCGGGGGGGAGCAGTTCTTC,CASSLQGSSGGEQFF
TRBV14,NA,many,TRBJ2-2,TGTGCCAGCAGCCAAGAAGACGAGGGAGGTGGGACCGGGGAGCTGTTTTTT,CASSQEDEGGGTGELFF
TRBV7-2,NA,NA,TRBJ2-7,TGTGTCAGCAGCTCAAGGCGGGACCCTTACGAGCAGTACTTC,CVSSSRRDPYEQYF
TRBV6-2/TRBV6-3,NA,medium-sized,TRBJ2-1,TGTGCCAGCAGTTACCAGGGCCGGGGGTTTGATGAGCAGTTCTTC,CASSYQGRGFDEQFF
TRBV19,TRBD1,many,TRBJ1-1,TGTGCCAGTAGTACTACAGGGGTAACTGAAGCTTTCTTT,CASSTTGVTEAFF